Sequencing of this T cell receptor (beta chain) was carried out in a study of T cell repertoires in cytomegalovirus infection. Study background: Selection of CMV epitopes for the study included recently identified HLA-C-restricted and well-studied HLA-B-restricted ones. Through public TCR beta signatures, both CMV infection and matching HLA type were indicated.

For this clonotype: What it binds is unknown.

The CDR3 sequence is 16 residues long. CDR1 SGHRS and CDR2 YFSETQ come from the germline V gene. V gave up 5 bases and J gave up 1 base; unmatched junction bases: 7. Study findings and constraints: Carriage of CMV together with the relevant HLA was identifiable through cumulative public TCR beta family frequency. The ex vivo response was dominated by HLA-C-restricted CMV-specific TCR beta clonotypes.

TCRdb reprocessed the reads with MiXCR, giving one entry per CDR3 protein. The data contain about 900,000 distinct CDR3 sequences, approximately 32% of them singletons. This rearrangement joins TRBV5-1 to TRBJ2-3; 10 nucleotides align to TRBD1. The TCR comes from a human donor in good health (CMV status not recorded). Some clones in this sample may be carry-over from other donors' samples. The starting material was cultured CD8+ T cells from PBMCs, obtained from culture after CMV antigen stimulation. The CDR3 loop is CASRSGTGDGTDTQYF. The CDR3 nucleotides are TGCGCCAGCAGATCCGGGACAGGGGACGGCACAGATACGCAGTATTTT.